This TCR beta chain emerged from a study of regulatory T cells in long-lasting Graves disease. The study, taken as a whole, reports: Newly diagnosed patients shared about 950 public clonotypes; persistent patients shared more than 2,500. Accuracy could have been hurt by small sample size.

The CDR3 contains 16 residues. The germline V and J ends were trimmed by 5 bases and 2 bases, with 16 bases remaining between them. Germline values: CDR1 SGHTA, CDR2 FQGNSA. Time point defined: newly diagnosed GD, antithyroid drugs for less than 3 months. PBMCs provided the RNA from which the TCR library was made. This clonotype was observed many times. Antigen: not known. Sequencing libraries for TCR beta were prepared with iRepertoire HTBI primers and Arm-PCR of CDR3 regions. Original handling: Spanning all samples, the identified segments comprised some 66 TRBV and fewer than 15 TRBJ. One entry per CDR3 protein results from TCRdb running MiXCR on the multiplex PCR reads. The V and J calls and clone size are TCRdb's, not the authors'. The sample records about 370,000 distinct CDR3 sequences, roughly a sixth being singletons.

The chain carries TRBV7-2 and TRBJ2-1; perhaps TRBD1 as D (5 bases). This receptor was taken from a female donor with Graves disease. Material: peripheral blood mononuclear cells (PBMCs), obtained at new diagnosis, from a patient treated with antithyroid drugs. CDR3 in amino acids: CASSLNDAGTYNEQFF. DNA of the CDR3: TGTGCCAGCAGCCTAAATGACGCAGGGACCTACAATGAGCAGTTCTTC.